This T cell receptor (beta chain) derives from a study of blood T cell repertoires in COVID-19. The overall study: Samples came from the United States, Italy and Spain, spanning acute and convalescent COVID-19. Sources were T cells, B-cell-depleted T cells, or PBMCs; the material itself was cDNA or gDNA.

The authors' processing: Researchers report that nucleated cell counts were estimated from reference gene primer amplification. Libraries were prepared by immunoSEQ multiplex PCR; TCRdb keeps only in-frame clonotypes and omits some of them. Clone size and the V and J calls come from that table; the DNA yielded D and trimming. The table includes 300,000 to 400,000 clones, around nine tenths detected once. Trimming removed 8 bases from V and 1 base from J; junction bases left unmatched: 4. CDR1 is MNHNY and CDR2 is SVGAGI in the germline V gene (reference sequence). The CDR3 is 13 amino acids. The sequence came from a young woman who had recovered from COVID-19. This rearrangement joins TRBV6-6 to TRBJ1-1, with 7 nucleotides matching TRBD1. Sample: peripheral blood. In DNA form, the CDR3 reads TGTGCCAGCCGATGGACAGGGAACACTGAAGCTTTCTTT. This sequence encodes CASRWTGNTEAFF.